This T cell receptor beta chain is drawn from a study of blood T cells in healthy people across ages. General study findings and limits: Lack of knowledge of donor CMV status possibly confounded expanded clonotype changes.

A remark on this clonotype: The target antigen is unknown.

Germline V gene sequence: CDR1 SGHRS, CDR2 YFSETQ. Trimming removed 0 bases from V and 4 bases from J, with 11 bases in between. This CDR3 region has 15 residues. With a J-beta primer mix and a sample-barcoded 5' primer, a second PCR ran roughly 7 to 11 cycles. Every molecule of cDNA carried a tag from a template-switch adaptor with 12 random nucleotides. Each sample provided no less than 2.5 million CDR3-containing paired-end reads. TCRdb ran MiXCR on the 5' RACE reads and lists one entry per CDR3 protein. The sample holds approximately 1.5 million distinct CDR3 sequences; almost 35% are singletons and the top ten take about 11%. In each sample, at least 7 million PBMCs were isolated.

The sequencing input was blood. The sequence was obtained from a woman aged 25 to 45 in good health. The J gene is TRBJ2-1, the V gene TRBV5-1; D gene uncertain. CDR3 nucleotide sequence: TGCGCCAGCAGCTTGGAAAGGACCGGTTACAATGAGCAGTTCTTC. Amino acid sequence: CASSLERTGYNEQFF.